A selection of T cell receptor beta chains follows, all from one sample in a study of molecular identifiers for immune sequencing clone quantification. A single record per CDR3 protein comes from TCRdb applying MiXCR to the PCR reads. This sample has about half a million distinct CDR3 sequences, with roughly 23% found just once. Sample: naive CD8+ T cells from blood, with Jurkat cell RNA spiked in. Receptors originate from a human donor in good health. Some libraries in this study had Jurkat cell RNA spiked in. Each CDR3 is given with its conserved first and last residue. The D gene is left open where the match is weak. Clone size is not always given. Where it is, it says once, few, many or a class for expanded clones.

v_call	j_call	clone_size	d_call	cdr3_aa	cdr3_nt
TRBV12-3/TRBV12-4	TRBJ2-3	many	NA	CASSLTNTQYF	TGTGCCAGCAGTTTAACAAATACGCAGTATTTT
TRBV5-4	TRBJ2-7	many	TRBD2	CASSPGWGGEQYF	TGTGCCAGCAGCCCCGGATGGGGGGGCGAGCAGTACTTC
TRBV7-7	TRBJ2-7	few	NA	CASSLGPADEQYF	TGTGCCAGCAGTTTAGGACCCGCCGACGAGCAGTACTTC
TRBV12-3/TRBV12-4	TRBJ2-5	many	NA	CASSFDHLKGETQYF	TGTGCCAGCAGTTTTGACCACTTGAAGGGAGAGACCCAGTACTTC
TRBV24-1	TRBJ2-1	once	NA	CATSIGPPSYNEQFF	TGTGCCACCAGTATTGGACCCCCCTCCTACAATGAGCAGTTCTTC
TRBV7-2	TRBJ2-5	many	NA	CASTDWAQETQYF	TGTGCCAGCACCGACTGGGCCCAAGAGACCCAGTACTTC
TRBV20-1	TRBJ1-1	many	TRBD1	CSVTGILMNTEAFF	TGCAGTGTGACAGGGATTCTTATGAACACTGAAGCTTTCTTT
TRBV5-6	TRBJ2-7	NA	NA	CASSLTRIEQYF	TGTGCCAGCAGCCTTACCCGAATCGAGCAGTACTTC
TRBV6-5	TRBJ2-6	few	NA	CASTSFWVGSGANVLTF	TGTGCCAGCACCTCCTTCTGGGTCGGTTCTGGGGCCAACGTCCTGACTTTC
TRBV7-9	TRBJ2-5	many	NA	CASSFPTQVQETQYF	TGTGCCAGCAGCTTCCCCACACAGGTCCAAGAGACCCAGTACTTC
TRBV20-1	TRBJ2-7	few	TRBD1	CSARLIGGGQVLNYEQYF	TGCAGTGCTAGATTGATTGGGGGTGGACAGGTATTGAACTACGAGCAGTACTTC
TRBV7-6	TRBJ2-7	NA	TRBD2	CASSSEREGNEQYF	TGTGCCAGCAGCTCAGAGCGGGAGGGGAACGAGCAGTACTTC
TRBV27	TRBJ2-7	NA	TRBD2	CASSSSVSGPSYEQYF	TGTGCCAGCAGTTCATCCGTTAGCGGGCCCTCCTACGAGCAGTACTTC
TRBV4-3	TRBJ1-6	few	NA	CASSQVDRTYNSPLHF	TGCGCCAGCAGCCAAGTGGACAGAACCTATAATTCACCCCTCCACTTT
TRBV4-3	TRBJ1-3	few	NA	CASSQSRVSSSGNTIYF	TGCGCCAGCAGCCAATCCCGGGTCTCAAGCTCTGGAAACACCATATATTTT
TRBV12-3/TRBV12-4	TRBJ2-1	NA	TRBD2	CASSFGTSNTGEQFF	TGTGCCAGCAGTTTCGGGACTAGCAATACGGGGGAGCAGTTCTTC